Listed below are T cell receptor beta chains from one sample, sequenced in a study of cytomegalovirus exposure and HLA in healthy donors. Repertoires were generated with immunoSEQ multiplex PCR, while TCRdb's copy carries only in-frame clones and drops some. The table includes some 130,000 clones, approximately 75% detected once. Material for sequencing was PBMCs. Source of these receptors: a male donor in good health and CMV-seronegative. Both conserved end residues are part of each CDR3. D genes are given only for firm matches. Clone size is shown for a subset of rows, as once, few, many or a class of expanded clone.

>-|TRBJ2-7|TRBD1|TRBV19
TGTGCCAGTAGTAGGGAGACAGGGACGAGGGGCGACGAGCAGTACTTC
CASSRETGTRGDEQYF
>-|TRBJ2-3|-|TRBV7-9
TGTTCCAGCAGCTTTGATTCACGGAGGGATACGCAGTATTTT
CSSSFDSRRDTQYF
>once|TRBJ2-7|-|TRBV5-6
TGTGCCAGCAGGGAGGGGACGGGGTTCTACGAGCAGTACTTC
CASREGTGFYEQYF
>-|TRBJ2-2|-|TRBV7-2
TGTGCCAGCAGCTTGGGTCGGGGACTGGGCGGGGAGCTGTTTTTT
CASSLGRGLGGELFF
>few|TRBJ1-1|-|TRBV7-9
TGTGCCAGCCAGACAGTTGAAGCTTTCTTT
CASQTVEAFF
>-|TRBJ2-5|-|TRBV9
TGTGCCAGCAGCGCCCCCGTCGGACAGCAAGAGACCCAGTACTTC
CASSAPVGQQETQYF
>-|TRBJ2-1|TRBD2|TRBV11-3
TGTGCCAGCAGCTTAGACACGGGACTAGCGGGGGGGGAGTTCTTC
CASSLDTGLAGGEFF
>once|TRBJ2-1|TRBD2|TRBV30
TGTGCCTGGAGTACCCTGGCGGGGGGTCCGTCTGAGCAGTTCTTC
CAWSTLAGGPSEQFF
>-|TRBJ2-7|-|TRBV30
TGTGCCTGGAGCAGAGGCAGGGTCTACGAGCAGTACTTC
CAWSRGRVYEQYF
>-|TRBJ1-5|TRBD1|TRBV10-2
TGCGCCAGCAGTGAGACGGACAGGGGGCGCAGGCAGCCCCAGCATTTT
CASSETDRGRRQPQHF
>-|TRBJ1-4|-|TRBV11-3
TGTGCCAGCAGCGCGGGGGGAGAAAAACTGTTTTTT
CASSAGGEKLFF
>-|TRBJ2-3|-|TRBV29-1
TGCAGCGTTAATGGGCGGGGTAGCACAGATACGCAGTATTTT
CSVNGRGSTDTQYF
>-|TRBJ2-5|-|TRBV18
TGTGCCAGCTCACCGGGACTCGAGCGTCAAGAGACCCAGTACTTC
CASSPGLERQETQYF
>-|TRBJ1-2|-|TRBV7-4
TGTGCCAGCAGCTTATTCGGGGGGAGGTGGGTGGTAGGGGGTGGCTACACCTTC
CASSLFGGRWVVGGGYTF
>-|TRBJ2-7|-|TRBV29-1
TGCAGCGTTGAAGACCGGCAGGGGAAGTACGAGCAGTACTTC
CSVEDRQGKYEQYF
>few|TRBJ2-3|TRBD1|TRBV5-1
TGCGCCAGCAGCTTGGAAACTCCGGGACAGGGGATCACAGATACGCAGTATTTT
CASSLETPGQGITDTQYF
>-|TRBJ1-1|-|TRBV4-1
TGCGCCAGCAGCCCCAACGCGATTGAAGCTTTCTTT
CASSPNAIEAFF
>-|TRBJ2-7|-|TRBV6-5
TGTGCCAGCAAGGACAGTACCTACGAGCAGTACTTC
CASKDSTYEQYF
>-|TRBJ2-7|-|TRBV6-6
TGTGCCAGCAGTTTGGCGGGGAGCTCCTACGAGCAGTACTTC
CASSLAGSSYEQYF
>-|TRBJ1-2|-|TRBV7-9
TGTGCCAGCAGCTCCGTTGACTATTTCCTAAACTATGGCTACACCTTC
CASSSVDYFLNYGYTF
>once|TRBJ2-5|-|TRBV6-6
TGTGCCAGCAGTAACCCTCCGGGGGTCCAAGAGACCCAGTACTTC
CASSNPPGVQETQYF
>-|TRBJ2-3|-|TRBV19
TGTGCCAGCGGGACTTTAGGCGGAGATACGCAGTATTTT
CASGTLGGDTQYF
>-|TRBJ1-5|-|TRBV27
TGTGCCAGCAGTCTATGGGGGCGAGGGCAGCCCCAGCATTTT
CASSLWGRGQPQHF
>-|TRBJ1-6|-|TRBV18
TGTGCCAGCTCACCAGCAGGAGGGGATTCACCCCTCCACTTT
CASSPAGGDSPLHF
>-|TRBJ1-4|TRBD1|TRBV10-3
TGTGCCACTACAGGGGGGGGGCGAAATGAAAAACTGTTTTTT
CATTGGGRNEKLFF
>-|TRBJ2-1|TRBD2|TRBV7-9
TGTGCCAGCAGCCGAACTAGCGGGGTAATTTATGAGCAGTTCTTC
CASSRTSGVIYEQFF
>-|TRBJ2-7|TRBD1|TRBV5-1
TGCGCCAGCAGCTTGGCCGACAGGGGATACTACGAGCAGTACTTC
CASSLADRGYYEQYF
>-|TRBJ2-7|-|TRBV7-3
TGTGCCAGCAGCCCCCATGGCAGCTACGAGCAGTACTTC
CASSPHGSYEQYF
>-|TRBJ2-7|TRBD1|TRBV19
TGTGCCAGTAGTGCCGGGACAGGGTCGATCGAGCAGTACTTC
CASSAGTGSIEQYF
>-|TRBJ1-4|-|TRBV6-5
TGTGCCAGCAGTTACTCCAGGGGAGAATACGAAAAACTGTTTTTT
CASSYSRGEYEKLFF
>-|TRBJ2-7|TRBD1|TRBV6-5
TGTGCCAGCGGACTCAGGGGGCTCGAGCAGTACTTC
CASGLRGLEQYF
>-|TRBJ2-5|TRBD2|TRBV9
TGTGCCAGCAGCGTATCACTAGCGGGGGATCTGGGGAAGACCCAGTACTTC
CASSVSLAGDLGKTQYF
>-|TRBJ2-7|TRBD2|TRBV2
TGTGCCAGCAGTGAAGCGGGCGGGGGGGTCTCCTACGAGCAGTACTTC
CASSEAGGGVSYEQYF
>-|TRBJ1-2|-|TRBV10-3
TGTGCCATCAGTGATAAGACAGGTCTAGGTGGCTACACCTTC
CAISDKTGLGGYTF
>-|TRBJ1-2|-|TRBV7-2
TGTGCCAGCAGCTTAGGGCAGACTAACTATGGCTACACCTTC
CASSLGQTNYGYTF
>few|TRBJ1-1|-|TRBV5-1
TGCGCCAGCAGCCGGGGGGCGGGACCCCCAGAAGCTTTCTTT
CASSRGAGPPEAFF
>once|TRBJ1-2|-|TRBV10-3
TGTGCCATCAGTGGGGCAATCGGCTATGGCTACACCTTC
CAISGAIGYGYTF
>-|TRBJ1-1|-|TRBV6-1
TGTGCCAGCAGCCGGGGGGACACTGAAGCTTTCTTT
CASSRGDTEAFF
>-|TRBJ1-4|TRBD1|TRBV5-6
TGTGCCAGCAGCTTCGGGACAGGGGGAAAACTGTTTTTT
CASSFGTGGKLFF